Each of the 14 T cell receptor beta chains below was sequenced from the same sample in a study of blood T cells in healthy people across ages. Through a sample-barcoded 5' primer and a J-beta primer mix, a second PCR was run for roughly 7 to 12 cycles. From the 5' RACE reads, TCRdb called clonotypes with MiXCR, one entry per CDR3 protein. The sample yields hundreds of thousands of distinct CDR3 sequences, 32% seen once. The sample taken for sequencing was blood. All receptors come from a woman older than 75 in good health.

This clonotype has a single count. J is TRBJ2-1 and V is TRBV3-1; TRBD2 is a possible D gene (6 bases). Germline loops: CDR1 LGHDT, CDR2 YNNKEL (reference sequence). The CDR3 is 17 residues long. V gave up 3 bases and J gave up 4 bases, with 19 bases separating them. DNA for the CDR3: TGTGCCAGCAGCCAGGGGAGGAGAGGTATGGGATACAATGAGCAGTTCTTC. Its protein product is CASSQGRRGMGYNEQFF.

This clonotype was seen ten or more times. DNA for the CDR3: TGTGCCAGCGGGGGAACAGATACGCAGTATTTT. Translated: CASGGTDTQYF. The chain is built from TRBV7-8 and TRBJ2-3; possibly TRBD1 or TRBD2 for D (5 bases each). Per germline, CDR1 SGHVS and CDR2 FQNEAQ. Trimming pared 8 bases from V and 3 bases from J, leaving 6 bases between. This CDR3 is built from 11 residues.

Details on this clonotype: One junction end does not reproduce the germline sequence, and a read error may be involved. V and J are TRBV2 and TRBJ2-3, with a tentative D call TRBD1 (6 bases). Germline assignment: CDR1 SNHLY and CDR2 FYNNEI. CDR3 length: 14 amino acids. The CDR3: CASSRGESTDMQYF. The CDR3 DNA is TGTGCCAGTTCCAGGGGAGAGAGCACAGATATGCAGTATTTT.

This clonotype occurred many times. V usage is TRBV7-6 and J usage is TRBJ1-6; the D is unclear. Trimming stripped 0 bases from V and 7 bases from J, with 7 bases between. The CDR3 has 14 amino acids. Germline V gene data show CDR1 as SGHVS and CDR2 as FNYEAQ. The CDR3 DNA is TGTGCCAGCAGCTTAGCTGGTGCCAATTCACCCCTCCACTTT. Protein product: CASSLAGANSPLHF.

At least ten counts were recorded for this clonotype. V and J are TRBV20-1 and TRBJ1-1; D may be TRBD1 (6 bases). V was trimmed by 6 bases and J by 6 bases, leaving 20 bases between them. Germline V gene sequence: CDR1 DFQATT, CDR2 SNEGSKA (reference sequence). This CDR3 is 14 amino acids long. Here the CDR3 reads CSAPRQAEVAEAFF. The CDR3 DNA reads as TGCAGTGCCCCAAGACAGGCGGAGGTCGCTGAAGCTTTCTTT.

This clonotype has a handful of counts. The chain joins TRBV7-9 to TRBJ2-1; D is unresolved. The V end lost 5 bases, the J end lost 3 bases, and 17 bases lay between the germline ends. CDR1 is SEHNR and CDR2 is FQNEAQ in the germline V gene (reference sequence). The CDR3 runs 16 residues. CDR3 sequence: CASSPIASSYYNEQFF. In DNA form, the CDR3 reads TGTGCCAGCAGCCCCATTGCCAGTAGCTACTACAATGAGCAGTTCTTC.

This clonotype was recorded many times. V gene TRBV6-1 combines with J gene TRBJ2-1; 10 bases match TRBD2. CDR3 length: 14 amino acids. Unmatched junction bases numbered 3, after V lost 4 bases and J lost 6 bases. Germline lookup yields CDR1 MNHNS and CDR2 SASEGT. Here the CDR3 reads CASSAAGGVNEQFF. CDR3 nucleotides: TGTGCCAGCAGTGCAGCGGGGGGGGTCAATGAGCAGTTCTTC.

The chain joins TRBV19 to TRBJ2-7, with TRBD1 matching 8 bases. The trim removed 6 bases at V and 2 bases at J, leaving 6 bases unmatched. CDR3 size: 14 residues. CDR1 LNHDA and CDR2 SQIVND come from the germline V gene (reference sequence). The CDR3 sequence is CASRAGTGTYEQYF. CDR3 DNA sequence: TGTGCCAGTAGAGCCGGGACAGGAACCTACGAGCAGTACTTC.

This clonotype was found many times. This rearrangement joins TRBV29-1 to TRBJ2-5; 7 bases are a match to TRBD2. Germline V gives CDR1 SQVTM, CDR2 ANQGSEA. CDR3 length: 11 residues. With 3 bases clipped from V and 12 bases from J, the junction kept 7 bases outside the gene matches. The CDR3 sequence is CSVESPGREYF. The CDR3 DNA is TGCAGCGTTGAGTCTCCAGGGAGGGAGTACTTC.

This clonotype was recorded many times. The CDR3 sequence is CASSLPDSMGRSYEQYF. CDR3 nucleotides: TGTGCCAGCAGCTTACCCGACTCCATGGGAAGAAGCTACGAGCAGTACTTC. The V call is TRBV7-9, the J call TRBJ2-7; D is unclear. V was trimmed by 2 bases and J by 3 bases, leaving 20 bases between them. The germline gives CDR1 SEHNR, CDR2 FQNEAQ (reference sequence). There are 17 residues in the CDR3. Variable domain in full (rest from reference TRBV7-9 and TRBJ2-7): DTGVSQNPRHKITKRGQNVTFRCDPISEHNRLYWYRQTLGQGPEFLTYFQNEAQLEKSRLLSDRFSAERPKGSFSTLEIQRTEQGDSAMYLCASSLPDSMGRSYEQYFGPGTRLTVT.

The genes are TRBV24-1 and TRBJ2-5; 10 positions agree with TRBD1. Germline CDR1 reads KGHDR; CDR2 reads SFDVKD. This CDR3 contains 17 residues. The V segment lost 3 bases and the J segment 5 bases; nucleotides outside the gene matches: 11. This chain's CDR3 is CATSDGGTGVTGETQYF. CDR3 in DNA: TGTGCCACCAGTGATGGTGGGACAGGGGTCACAGGGGAGACCCAGTACTTC.

The rearrangement uses TRBV11-3 and TRBJ2-2; D remains unclear. The V and J ends lost 6 bases and 2 bases respectively, with 10 bases between them. The CDR3 runs 14 residues. Germline assignment: CDR1 SGHNT and CDR2 YENEEA. The DNA for the CDR3 is TGTGCCAGCAGGAGTGGGGTAAACACCGGGGAGCTGTTTTTT. Its translation: CASRSGVNTGELFF.

To note about this clonotype: A read error may be the cause here, since a much bigger clone is one base away. The chain employs TRBV5-1 and TRBJ2-7; TRBD1 might be the D (5 bases). Germline lookup yields CDR1 SGHRS and CDR2 YFSETQ. Trimming removed 4 bases from V and 6 bases from J, with 11 bases in between. The CDR3 extends over 12 amino acids. The CDR3 here is CASSDRQCEQYF. The CDR3 DNA follows: TGCGCCAGCAGCGATCGACAGTGCGAGCAGTACTTC.

This clonotype appeared many times. The V call is TRBV5-4, the J call TRBJ2-7; D ambiguous. This CDR3 region has 14 residues. Germline lookup yields CDR1 SGHNT and CDR2 YYREEE (reference sequence). V dropped 4 bases and J dropped 2 bases, with 13 bases sitting between them. CDR3: CASSPPGAAYEQYF. In DNA, the CDR3 is TGTGCCAGCAGCCCGCCCGGCGCAGCCTACGAGCAGTACTTC. The full variable domain, rest sourced from reference TRBV5-4 and TRBJ2-7, is ETGVTQSPTHLIKTRGQQVTLRCSSQSGHNTVSWYQQALGQGPQFIFQYYREEENGRGNFPPRFSGLQFPNYSSELNVNALELDDSALYLCASSPPGAAYEQYFGPGTRLTVT.